Listed below are T cell receptor beta chains from one sample, sequenced in a study of T cell responses to AZD1222 COVID-19 vaccine. Some clones are missing from TCRdb's copy, which holds only in-frame ones; the method was immunoSEQ multiplex PCR. The sample has 150,000 to 200,000 clones, around 92% seen once. The input for sequencing was peripheral blood, taken on day 0 of AZD1222 vaccination. The receptors were gathered from an adult in good health. Both conserved end residues are part of each CDR3. The D gene is left open where the match is weak. Rows may omit the clone size; those that give it use once, few, many or a size class.

V gene: TRBV2; clone size: -; D gene: TRBD1; J gene: TRBJ1-5; CDR3 protein: CASSPGTGGNQPQHF; CDR3 DNA: TGTGCCAGCAGCCCCGGGACAGGGGGCAATCAGCCCCAGCATTTT
V gene: TRBV19; clone size: -; D gene: TRBD1; J gene: TRBJ2-1; CDR3 protein: CASSAYGTGRINEQFF; CDR3 DNA: TGTGCCAGTAGTGCCTACGGGACAGGGAGGATAAATGAGCAGTTCTTC
V gene: TRBV9; clone size: -; D gene: TRBD1; J gene: TRBJ2-2; CDR3 protein: CASSVQGELSGELFF; CDR3 DNA: TGTGCCAGCAGCGTGCAGGGGGAATTAAGCGGGGAGCTGTTTTTT
V gene: TRBV6-2/TRBV6-3; clone size: once; D gene: -; J gene: TRBJ1-2; CDR3 protein: CASSTPAVANYGYTF; CDR3 DNA: TGTGCCAGCAGTACCCCGGCAGTAGCTAACTATGGCTACACCTTC
V gene: TRBV24-1; clone size: -; D gene: TRBD1; J gene: TRBJ1-1; CDR3 protein: CATSDPGQGREAFF; CDR3 DNA: TGTGCCACCAGTGACCCCGGACAGGGAAGGGAGGCTTTCTTT
V gene: TRBV18; clone size: -; D gene: TRBD2; J gene: TRBJ2-3; CDR3 protein: CASSPPASGGAYTQYF; CDR3 DNA: TGTGCCAGCTCACCACCGGCTAGCGGGGGGGCTTATACGCAGTATTTT
V gene: TRBV10-3; clone size: -; D gene: TRBD1; J gene: TRBJ2-4; CDR3 protein: CAISGSPPQGENIQYF; CDR3 DNA: TGTGCCATCAGTGGAAGTCCGCCCCAGGGGGAAAACATTCAGTACTTC
V gene: TRBV27; clone size: -; D gene: TRBD1; J gene: TRBJ2-7; CDR3 protein: CASSYRGPYEQYF; CDR3 DNA: TGTGCCAGCAGTTACAGGGGACCCTACGAGCAGTACTTC
V gene: TRBV30; clone size: -; D gene: TRBD2; J gene: TRBJ2-3; CDR3 protein: CAWNPRVAGGKDTQYF; CDR3 DNA: TGTGCCTGGAATCCTCGGGTAGCGGGAGGGAAAGATACGCAGTATTTT
V gene: TRBV5-1; clone size: once; D gene: -; J gene: TRBJ1-1; CDR3 protein: CASSPGVNTEAFF; CDR3 DNA: TGCGCCAGCAGTCCGGGAGTGAACACTGAAGCTTTCTTT